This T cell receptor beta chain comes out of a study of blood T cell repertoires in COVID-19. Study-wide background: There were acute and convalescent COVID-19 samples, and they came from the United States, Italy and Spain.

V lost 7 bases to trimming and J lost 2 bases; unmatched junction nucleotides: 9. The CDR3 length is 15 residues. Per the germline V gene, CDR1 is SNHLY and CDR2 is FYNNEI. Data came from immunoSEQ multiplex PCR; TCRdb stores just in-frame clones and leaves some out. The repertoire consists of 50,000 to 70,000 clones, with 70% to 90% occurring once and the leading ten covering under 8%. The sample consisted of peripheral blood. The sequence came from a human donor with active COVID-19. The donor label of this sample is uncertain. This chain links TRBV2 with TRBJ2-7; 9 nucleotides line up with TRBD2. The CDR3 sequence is CASKGGREGTYEQYF. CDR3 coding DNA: TGTGCCAGCAAAGGGGGGCGGGAGGGAACCTACGAGCAGTACTTC.